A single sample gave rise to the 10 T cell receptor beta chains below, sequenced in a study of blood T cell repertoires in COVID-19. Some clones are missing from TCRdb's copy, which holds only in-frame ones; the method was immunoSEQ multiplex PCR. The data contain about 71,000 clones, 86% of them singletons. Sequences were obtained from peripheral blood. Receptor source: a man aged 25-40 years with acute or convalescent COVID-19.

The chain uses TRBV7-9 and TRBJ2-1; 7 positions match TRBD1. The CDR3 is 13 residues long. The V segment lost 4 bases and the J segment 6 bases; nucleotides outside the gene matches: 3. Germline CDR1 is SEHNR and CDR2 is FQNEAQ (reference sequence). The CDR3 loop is CASSSTGFNEQFF. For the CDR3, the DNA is TGTGCCAGCAGCTCGACAGGGTTCAATGAGCAGTTCTTC.

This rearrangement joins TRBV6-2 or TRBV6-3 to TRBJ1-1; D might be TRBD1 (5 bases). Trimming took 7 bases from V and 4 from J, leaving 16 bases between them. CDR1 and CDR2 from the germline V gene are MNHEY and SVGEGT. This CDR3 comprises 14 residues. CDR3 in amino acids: CASTPGGVGTEAFF. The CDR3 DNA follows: TGTGCCAGCACCCCGGGGGGGGTCGGCACTGAAGCTTTCTTT.

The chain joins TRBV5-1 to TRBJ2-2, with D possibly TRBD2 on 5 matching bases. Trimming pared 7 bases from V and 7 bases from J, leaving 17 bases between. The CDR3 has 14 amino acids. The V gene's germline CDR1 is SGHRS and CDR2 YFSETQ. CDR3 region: CASALMGSGGELFF. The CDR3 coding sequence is TGCGCCAGCGCCCTGATGGGGAGTGGCGGGGAGCTGTTTTTT. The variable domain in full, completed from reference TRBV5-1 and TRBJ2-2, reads KAGVTQTPRYLIKTRGQQVTLSCSPISGHRSVSWYQQTPGQGLQFLFEYFSETQRNKGNFPGRFSGRQFSNSRSEMNVSTLELGDSALYLCASALMGSGGELFFGEGSRLTVL.

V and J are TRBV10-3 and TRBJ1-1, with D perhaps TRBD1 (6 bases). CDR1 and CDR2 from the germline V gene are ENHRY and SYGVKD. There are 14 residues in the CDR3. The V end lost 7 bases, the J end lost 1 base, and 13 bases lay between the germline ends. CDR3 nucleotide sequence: TGTGCCATCAAAAAGGACAGCTCGAACACTGAAGCTTTCTTT. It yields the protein CAIKKDSSNTEAFF.

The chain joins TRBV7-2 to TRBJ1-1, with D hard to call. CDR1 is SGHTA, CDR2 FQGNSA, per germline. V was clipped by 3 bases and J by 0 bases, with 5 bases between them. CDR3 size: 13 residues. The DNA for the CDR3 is TGTGCCAGCAGCTTTCAAATGAACACTGAAGCTTTCTTT. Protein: CASSFQMNTEAFF.

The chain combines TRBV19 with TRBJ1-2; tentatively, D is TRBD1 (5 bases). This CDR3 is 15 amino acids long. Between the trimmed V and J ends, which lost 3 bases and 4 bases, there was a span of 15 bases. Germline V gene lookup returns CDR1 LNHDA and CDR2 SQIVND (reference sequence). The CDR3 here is CASSIGVGGFYGYTF. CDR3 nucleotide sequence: TGTGCCAGTAGTATTGGTGTCGGGGGGTTCTATGGCTACACCTTC.

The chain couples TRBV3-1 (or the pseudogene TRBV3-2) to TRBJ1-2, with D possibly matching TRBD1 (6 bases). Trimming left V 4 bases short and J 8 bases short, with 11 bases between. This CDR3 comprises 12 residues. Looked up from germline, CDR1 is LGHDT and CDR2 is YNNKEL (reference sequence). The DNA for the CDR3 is TGTGCCAGCAGCCCGGACAGTTGGGGCTACACCTTC. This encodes CASSPDSWGYTF.

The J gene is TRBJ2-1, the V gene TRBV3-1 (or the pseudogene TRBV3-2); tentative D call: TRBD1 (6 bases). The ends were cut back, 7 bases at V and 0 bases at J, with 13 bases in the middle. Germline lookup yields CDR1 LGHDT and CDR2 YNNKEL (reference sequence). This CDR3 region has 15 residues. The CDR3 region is CASTPGASSYNEQFF. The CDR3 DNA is TGTGCCAGCACCCCAGGGGCCAGCTCCTACAATGAGCAGTTCTTC.

CDR3 in amino acids: CASSQGAGLHF. CDR3 nucleotides: TGTGCCAGCAGCCAAGGTGCCGGCCTCCACTTT. V and J are TRBV3-1 (or the pseudogene TRBV3-2) and TRBJ1-6; D unresolved. This CDR3 is 11 amino acids long. V was clipped by 1 base and J by 15 bases, with 7 bases between them. Germline lookup yields CDR1 LGHDT and CDR2 YNNKEL (reference sequence).

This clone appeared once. This CDR3 reads CASSPSGPGEQYF. The CDR3 DNA sequence: TGTGCCAGCAGCCCCTCAGGCCCTGGGGAGCAGTACTTC. The chain has TRBV9 and TRBJ2-7; D call uncertain. V was shortened by 4 bases and J by 7 bases, with 15 bases between the two germline ends. The germline V gene encodes CDR1 SGDLS and CDR2 YYNGEE. The CDR3 extends over 13 amino acids.